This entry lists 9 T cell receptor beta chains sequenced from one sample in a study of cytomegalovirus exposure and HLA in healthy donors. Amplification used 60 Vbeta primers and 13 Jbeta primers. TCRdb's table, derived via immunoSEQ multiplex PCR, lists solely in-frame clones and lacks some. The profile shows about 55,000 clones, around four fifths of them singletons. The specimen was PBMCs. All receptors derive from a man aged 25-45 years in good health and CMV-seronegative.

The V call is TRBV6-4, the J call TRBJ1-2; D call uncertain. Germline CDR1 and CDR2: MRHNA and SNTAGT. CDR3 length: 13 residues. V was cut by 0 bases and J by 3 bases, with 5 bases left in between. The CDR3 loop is CASSDSYDYGYTF. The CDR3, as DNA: TGTGCCAGCAGTGACTCGTATGACTATGGCTACACCTTC.

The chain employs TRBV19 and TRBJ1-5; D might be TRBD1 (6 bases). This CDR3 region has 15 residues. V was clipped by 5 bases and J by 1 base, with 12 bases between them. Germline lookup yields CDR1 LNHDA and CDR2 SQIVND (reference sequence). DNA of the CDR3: TGTGCCAGTAGTGCTTCGGACAGAAGCAATCAGCCCCAGCATTTT. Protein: CASSASDRSNQPQHF. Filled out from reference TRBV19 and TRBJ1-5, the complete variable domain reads DGGITQSPKYLFRKEGQNVTLSCEQNLNHDAMYWYRQDPGQGLRLIYYSQIVNDFQKGDIAEGYSVSREKKESFPLTVTSAQKNPTAFYLCASSASDRSNQPQHFGDGTRLSIL.

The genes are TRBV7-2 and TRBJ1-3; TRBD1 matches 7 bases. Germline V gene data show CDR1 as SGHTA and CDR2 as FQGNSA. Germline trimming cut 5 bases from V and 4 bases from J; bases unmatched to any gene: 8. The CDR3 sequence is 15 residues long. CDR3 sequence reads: CASSPQTGYGNTIYF. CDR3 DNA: TGTGCCAGCAGCCCCCAGACAGGGTACGGAAACACCATATATTTT.

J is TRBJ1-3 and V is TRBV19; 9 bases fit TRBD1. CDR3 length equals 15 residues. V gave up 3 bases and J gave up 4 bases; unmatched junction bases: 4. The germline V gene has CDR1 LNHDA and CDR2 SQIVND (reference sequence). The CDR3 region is CASSIRQGGGNTIYF. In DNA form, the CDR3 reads TGTGCCAGTAGTATCAGACAGGGGGGCGGAAACACCATATATTTT.

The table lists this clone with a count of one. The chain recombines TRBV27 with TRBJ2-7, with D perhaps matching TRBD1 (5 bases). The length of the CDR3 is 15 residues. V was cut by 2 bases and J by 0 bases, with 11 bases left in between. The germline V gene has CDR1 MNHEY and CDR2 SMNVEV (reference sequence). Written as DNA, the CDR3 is TGTGCCAGCAGTTTAAGGGGTGTGGTCTCCTACGAGCAGTACTTC. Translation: CASSLRGVVSYEQYF.

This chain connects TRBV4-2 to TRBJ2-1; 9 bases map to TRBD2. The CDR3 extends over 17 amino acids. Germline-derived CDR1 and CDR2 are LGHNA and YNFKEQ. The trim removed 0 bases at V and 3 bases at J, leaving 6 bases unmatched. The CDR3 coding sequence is TGTGCCAGCAGCCAAGATCCCCTAGCGGGGAACTACAATGAGCAGTTCTTC. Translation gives CASSQDPLAGNYNEQFF.

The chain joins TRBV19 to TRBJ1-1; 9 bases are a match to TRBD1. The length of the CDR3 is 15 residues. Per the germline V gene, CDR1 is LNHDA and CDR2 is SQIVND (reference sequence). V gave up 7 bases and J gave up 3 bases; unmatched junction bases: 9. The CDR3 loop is CASTKGQGRYTEAFF. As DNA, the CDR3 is TGTGCCAGTACGAAGGGACAGGGCCGGTACACTGAAGCTTTCTTT.

CDR3 loop: CAIRGGTSGETQYF. DNA of the CDR3: TGTGCCATCAGGGGGGGGACTAGCGGAGAGACCCAGTACTTC. The chain combines TRBV10-3 with TRBJ2-5; 11 bases agree with TRBD2. Germline V gene data show CDR1 as ENHRY and CDR2 as SYGVKD. The length of the CDR3 is 14 residues. The V segment lost 6 bases and the J segment 4 bases; nucleotides outside the gene matches: 4.

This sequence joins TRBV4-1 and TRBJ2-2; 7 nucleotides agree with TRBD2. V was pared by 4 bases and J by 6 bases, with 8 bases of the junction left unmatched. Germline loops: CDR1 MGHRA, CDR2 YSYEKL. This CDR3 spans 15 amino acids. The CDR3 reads CASSPSVGGAGELFF. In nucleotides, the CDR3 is TGCGCCAGCAGCCCTTCGGTGGGAGGGGCCGGGGAGCTGTTTTTT.